The 24 T cell receptor beta chains given below trace back to one sample, sequenced in a study of somatic mutations in cytotoxic T cells in rheumatoid arthritis. The repertoire was sequenced with immunoSEQ multiplex PCR; TCRdb's copy has only in-frame clones and lacks some. There are about 12,000 clones in the sample; 80% occur only once, and 13% to 15% lies in the top ten. Sequenced input: CD8+ T cells sorted from blood. These receptors all come from a man aged 50-59 years in good health.

The rearrangement uses TRBV12-5 and TRBJ2-2; possible D gene TRBD2, 7 bases. CDR3 length: 16 residues. Germline CDR1 reads LGHNT; CDR2 reads FRNRAP. V was shortened by 0 bases and J by 4 bases, with 12 bases between the two germline ends. This CDR3 is CASGLVRGAATGELFF. The CDR3 region has the DNA TGTGCTAGTGGTTTGGTACGGGGGGCGGCCACCGGGGAGCTGTTTTTT.

In DNA, the CDR3 is TGCAGCGTTGTCTATCCGAACACCGGGGAGCTGTTTTTT. Translation gives CSVVYPNTGELFF. The J gene is TRBJ2-2, the V gene TRBV29-1; D unresolved. V lost 4 bases and J lost 0, with 6 bases in between. Looked up from germline, CDR1 is SQVTM and CDR2 is ANQGSEA. The CDR3 has 13 amino acids.

The rearrangement links TRBV5-5 to TRBJ1-5; D unclear. The germline gives CDR1 SGHKS, CDR2 YYEKEE (reference sequence). V was trimmed by 1 base and J by 2 bases, leaving 10 bases between them. The CDR3 loop spans 15 amino acids. The CDR3 sequence is CASSLNGVGNQPQHF. The CDR3 nucleotides read TGTGCCAGCAGCTTGAACGGGGTGGGCAATCAGCCCCAGCATTTT.

This rearrangement joins TRBV2 to TRBJ1-3; maybe TRBD1 (5 bases). The CDR3 contains 14 residues. The germline V gene encodes CDR1 SNHLY and CDR2 FYNNEI. Trimming took off 3 bases at V and 0 bases at J, with 6 bases between the two ends. In DNA form, the CDR3 reads TGTGCCAGCAGTGAGGGACCCTCTGGAAACACCATATATTTT. Translated, it gives CASSEGPSGNTIYF.

The chain recombines TRBV7-6 with TRBJ2-7, with a tentative D call TRBD1 (5 bases). The germline V and J ends were trimmed by 0 bases and 2 bases, with 5 bases remaining between them. Germline loops: CDR1 SGHVS, CDR2 FNYEAQ. This CDR3 is built from 13 residues. CDR3 region: CASSLAGAYEQYF. The CDR3 nucleotides read TGTGCCAGCAGCTTAGCAGGGGCCTACGAGCAGTACTTC.

This chain links TRBV19 with TRBJ2-1, with D perhaps matching TRBD1 (6 bases). Germline CDR1 is LNHDA and CDR2 is SQIVND (reference sequence). The CDR3 has 14 residues. Trimming cost V 4 bases and J 6 bases, with 13 bases left between them. Here the CDR3 DNA reads TGTGCCAGTAGTACCTACAGGGAAGGCAATGAGCAGTTCTTC. Residues: CASSTYREGNEQFF.

The genes are TRBV5-1 and TRBJ2-5; maybe TRBD1 (6 bases). The length of the CDR3 is 16 residues. CDR1 is SGHRS and CDR2 is YFSETQ in the germline V gene. Trimming took 0 bases from V and 1 from J, leaving 13 bases between them. In nucleotides, the CDR3 is TGCGCCAGCAGCTTGGAAGGCCGCAGGGGCCAAGAGACCCAGTACTTC. Translating gives CASSLEGRRGQETQYF.

This sequence joins TRBV29-1 and TRBJ2-5; D remains unclear. Trimming took off 2 bases at V and 4 bases at J, with 5 bases between the two ends. Looked up from germline, CDR1 is SQVTM and CDR2 is ANQGSEA. The CDR3 length is 11 residues. CDR3: CSVEQGETQYF. Here the CDR3 DNA reads TGCAGCGTTGAACAAGGAGAGACCCAGTACTTC.

This chain uses TRBV27 with TRBJ2-3, with D hard to call. Trimming shortened V by 1 base and J by 6 bases, and 8 bases separated the two germline ends. Germline V gene data show CDR1 as MNHEY and CDR2 as SMNVEV (reference sequence). The CDR3 totals 13 residues. The CDR3 region is CASSLFGRDTQYF. DNA for the CDR3: TGTGCCAGCAGTTTATTCGGACGGGATACGCAGTATTTT.

This chain connects TRBV12-5 to TRBJ2-2, with a tentative D call TRBD2 (5 bases). There are 13 residues in the CDR3. V was pared by 2 bases and J by 8 bases, with 9 bases between. Per germline, CDR1 LGHNT and CDR2 FRNRAP. The DNA of the CDR3 is TGTGCTAGTGGTTTGCCCCCGGGGGGGGAGCTGTTTTTT. Translation gives CASGLPPGGELFF.

This rearrangement joins TRBV11-3 to TRBJ2-7; 7 bases map to TRBD1. Losses at the gene ends were 0 bases for V and 3 bases for J; bases not matched to a gene: 5. Germline V gene data show CDR1 as SGHNT and CDR2 as YENEEA. The CDR3 has 15 amino acids. The CDR3, as DNA: TGTGCCAGCAGCTTAGATCAAGGGACAGTCTACGAGCAGTACTTC. Its translation: CASSLDQGTVYEQYF.

The rearrangement joins TRBV28 to TRBJ1-1; D not certain. V lost 1 base and J lost 0, with 9 bases in between. This CDR3 region has 15 residues. Germline CDR1 MDHEN, CDR2 SYDVKM. CDR3 nucleotide sequence: TGTGCCAGCAGTTTATACGTTTCCATGAACACTGAAGCTTTCTTT. It specifies CASSLYVSMNTEAFF.

The chain recombines TRBV10-3 with TRBJ1-2; D is unclear. This CDR3 contains 11 residues. V lost 10 bases and J 4 bases, leaving 10 bases between the germline ends. The germline V gene encodes CDR1 ENHRY and CDR2 SYGVKD. The CDR3 coding sequence is TGTGCCACGGCCGATACCTATGGCTACACCTTC. This sequence encodes CATADTYGYTF.

This clone appeared once. The rearrangement links TRBV5-1 to TRBJ2-2; 9 bases agree with TRBD1. CDR3 length equals 18 residues. Germline V gene data show CDR1 as SGHRS and CDR2 as YFSETQ. After removal of 3 bases from V and 1 base from J, the junction contained 10 bases not matched to a gene. CDR3 DNA: TGCGCCAGCAGCTCCTACTACCGGGACAGGGTGAACACCGGGGAGCTGTTTTTT. It codes for CASSSYYRDRVNTGELFF.

The chain links TRBV19 to TRBJ1-1; D uncertain. Germline assignment: CDR1 LNHDA and CDR2 SQIVND (reference sequence). Trimming left V 6 bases short and J 0 bases short, with 8 bases between. There are 13 residues in the CDR3. The CDR3 sequence is CASSPTVNTEAFF. DNA of the CDR3: TGTGCCAGTAGCCCTACAGTGAACACTGAAGCTTTCTTT.

The V and J genes are TRBV9 and TRBJ2-3; 9 bases align to TRBD1. J lost 2 bases, V lost 3 bases, and 13 bases had no gene match. Germline CDR1 SGDLS, CDR2 YYNGEE. The CDR3 extends over 18 amino acids. The CDR3 nucleotides read TGTGCCAGCAGCGCCCTTGGGACAGGGCACCCGAACACAGATACGCAGTATTTT. Its protein product is CASSALGTGHPNTDTQYF.

The rearrangement joins TRBV27 to TRBJ1-1; D is unresolved. V lost 5 bases to trimming and J lost 3 bases, with 10 bases between them. The length of the CDR3 is 13 residues. Germline CDR1 reads MNHEY; CDR2 reads SMNVEV (reference sequence). CDR3 coding DNA: TGTGCCAGCAGTCTTGGACCGTACACTGAAGCTTTCTTT. Its translation: CASSLGPYTEAFF.

This rearrangement joins TRBV19 to TRBJ1-5, with D perhaps matching TRBD1 (5 bases). V dropped 1 base and J dropped 3 bases, with 13 bases sitting between them. Germline CDR1 is LNHDA and CDR2 is SQIVND (reference sequence). This CDR3 is 16 amino acids long. The CDR3 DNA reads as TGTGCCAGTAGTATAGCTACAGGACCCCACAATCAGCCCCAGCATTTT. Its translation is CASSIATGPHNQPQHF.

The chain has TRBV4-1 and TRBJ2-7; D not certain. Germline CDR1 reads MGHRA; CDR2 reads YSYEKL. The CDR3 length is 13 residues. The ends were cut back, 0 bases at V and 5 bases at J, with 8 bases in the middle. The CDR3 DNA reads TGCGCCAGCAGCCAAGAGGTCTGGGACGAGCAGTACGTC. Amino acids: CASSQEVWDEQYV.

V is TRBV29-1 and J is TRBJ2-5; 10 bases align to TRBD2. The CDR3 contains 14 residues. The germline V gene has CDR1 SQVTM and CDR2 ANQGSEA. J was trimmed by 8 bases and V by 1 base; bases with no gene match: 7. CDR3 region: CSVEGWLAGDTQYF. The CDR3 nucleotides read TGCAGCGTTGAAGGGTGGCTAGCGGGAGACACCCAGTACTTC.

The chain has TRBV4-2 and TRBJ1-1, with D possibly TRBD1 on 6 matching bases. With 2 bases removed from V and 8 bases from J, the gap between germline ends came to 12 bases. In germline, CDR1 is LGHNA, CDR2 YNFKEQ. CDR3 length: 13 residues. The CDR3 region has the DNA TGTGCCAGCAGCCAACTGGGACATCAAGAAGCTTTCTTT. It translates to CASSQLGHQEAFF.

The gene calls are TRBV9 and TRBJ2-7; D tentatively reads TRBD1 or TRBD2 (5 bases each). The CDR3 is 14 amino acids. Germline V gene sequence: CDR1 SGDLS, CDR2 YYNGEE. V was trimmed by 0 bases and J by 2 bases, leaving 9 bases between them. CDR3 in amino acids: CASSVGGSAYEQYF. The CDR3 DNA reads as TGTGCCAGCAGCGTAGGGGGGTCGGCCTACGAGCAGTACTTC.

The J gene is TRBJ2-7, the V gene TRBV5-5; TRBD1 matches at 7 bases. J gave up 0 bases and V 4 bases, and 7 bases lay outside the gene matches. CDR1 is SGHKS, CDR2 YYEKEE, per germline (reference sequence). This CDR3 has 15 amino acids. The CDR3 region is CASSADRVYSYEQYV. DNA for the CDR3: TGTGCCAGCAGCGCAGACAGGGTTTACTCCTACGAGCAGTACGTC.

The rearrangement links TRBV6-5 to TRBJ1-2; D is ambiguous. V gave up 10 bases and J gave up 6 bases, with 15 bases separating them. CDR3 length: 12 amino acids. Germline values: CDR1 MNHEY, CDR2 SVGAGI. CDR3 coding DNA: TGTGCCACTACGTTGGGTGGGGATGGCTACACCTTC. It codes for CATTLGGDGYTF.